The 15 T cell receptor beta chains below all came from one sample that was sequenced in a study of blood T cell repertoires in COVID-19. Measured with immunoSEQ multiplex PCR; TCRdb has only the in-frame clones, and not every one. The sample consists of about 160,000 clones, around 86% of them appearing once. Sequencing input: peripheral blood. These receptors all come from a man aged 65-85 years with acute or convalescent COVID-19.

V gene TRBV19 combines with J gene TRBJ2-7, with 16 bases fitting TRBD2. The CDR3 totals 19 residues. CDR1 is LNHDA and CDR2 is SQIVND in the germline V gene (reference sequence). V gave up 6 bases and J gave up 0 bases; unmatched junction bases: 11. In DNA, the CDR3 is TGTGCCAGTAGCCCGATTCCGGGACTAGCGGGAGGGAGCTCCTACGAGCAGTACTTC. Its protein product is CASSPIPGLAGGSSYEQYF.

This chain links TRBV9 with TRBJ2-3; weak D call: TRBD2 (6 bases). CDR3 length equals 14 residues. Germline V gives CDR1 SGDLS, CDR2 YYNGEE. Trimming stripped 0 bases from V and 2 bases from J, with 7 bases between. The CDR3 DNA reads TGTGCCAGCAGCGTAGGCGGGGTCACAGATACGCAGTATTTT. It yields the protein CASSVGGVTDTQYF.

This clone was observed a single time. The rearrangement links TRBV11-2 to TRBJ2-1; 8 nucleotides match TRBD2. The V segment lost 5 bases and the J segment 9 bases; nucleotides outside the gene matches: 9. The CDR3 loop spans 14 amino acids. Germline lookup yields CDR1 SGHAT and CDR2 FQNNGV. The CDR3 sequence: CASSLPGRGVEQFF. The DNA of the CDR3 is TGTGCCAGCAGCCTCCCCGGGAGGGGGGTTGAGCAGTTCTTC.

Note on this clone: One end of the junction varies from germline; a read error may be responsible. The chain's CDR3 is CASSDSGVHQPQHF. The CDR3, as DNA: TGTGCCAGCAGTGACTCAGGAGTTCATCAGCCCCAGCATTTT. The chain links TRBV6-5 to TRBJ1-5; D is ambiguous. CDR3 length: 14 amino acids. The V gene's germline CDR1 is MNHEY and CDR2 SVGAGI.

The chain recombines TRBV4-1 with TRBJ2-3, with 7 bases aligning to TRBD1. Losses at the gene ends were 4 bases for V and 1 base for J; bases not matched to a gene: 11. The germline CDR1 and CDR2 sequences are MGHRA and YSYEKL. The CDR3 spans 17 residues. The chain's CDR3 is CASSPGQVETGTDTQYF. CDR3 bases: TGCGCCAGCAGCCCCGGACAGGTTGAGACTGGCACAGATACGCAGTATTTT.

The CDR3 loop reads CASNPQGARWDEQYF. The CDR3 region has the DNA TGTGCCAGTAATCCGCAGGGGGCGCGCTGGGACGAGCAGTACTTC. The chain couples TRBV19 to TRBJ2-7; TRBD1 agrees at 8 bases. V shed 7 bases and J 5 bases; nucleotides not matched to a gene: 13. Germline loops: CDR1 LNHDA, CDR2 SQIVND (reference sequence). The CDR3 extends over 15 amino acids.

The chain couples TRBV7-9 to TRBJ1-4; maybe TRBD1 (5 bases). Germline values: CDR1 SEHNR, CDR2 FQNEAQ (reference sequence). This CDR3 spans 15 amino acids. Trimming took off 2 bases at V and 0 bases at J, with 7 bases between the two ends. The chain's CDR3 is CASSLTGTTNEKLFF. The CDR3 DNA reads as TGTGCCAGCAGCTTAACAGGCACAACTAATGAAAAACTGTTTTTT.

The chain is built from TRBV3-1 (or the pseudogene TRBV3-2) and TRBJ2-7; maybe TRBD1 (5 bases). The germline V and J ends were trimmed by 5 bases and 7 bases, with 9 bases remaining between them. Germline CDR1 reads LGHDT; CDR2 reads YNNKEL (reference sequence). The CDR3 contains 11 residues. CDR3 sequence reads: CASSTPGEQYF. For the CDR3, the DNA is TGTGCCAGCAGCACTCCAGGGGAGCAGTACTTC.

The genes are TRBV11-2 and TRBJ2-2; 11 bases fit TRBD2. The V gene's germline CDR1 is SGHAT and CDR2 FQNNGV. Trimming took 7 bases from V and 1 from J; bases not matched to a gene: 5. The CDR3 extends over 16 amino acids. The CDR3: CASKGTSGVNTGELFF. As DNA, the CDR3 is TGTGCCAGCAAGGGGACTAGCGGAGTGAACACCGGGGAGCTGTTTTTT.

V gene TRBV30 combines with J gene TRBJ2-3; possible D gene TRBD2, 6 bases. V lost 2 bases, J lost 2 bases, and 20 bases lay in between. CDR1 is GTSNPN, CDR2 SVGIG, per germline (reference sequence). The CDR3 is 17 residues long. The CDR3 DNA is TGTGCCTGGAGTCCCCGCCACCTGGCGGGATTCACAGATACGCAGTATTTT. Translating gives CAWSPRHLAGFTDTQYF.

The chain employs TRBV13 and TRBJ2-1; a possible D gene is TRBD1 (6 bases). The V end was cut by 5 bases, the J end by 13 bases, with 15 bases between. Germline V gene lookup returns CDR1 PRHDT and CDR2 FYEKMQ (reference sequence). This CDR3 has 12 amino acids. CDR3 in amino acids: CASSLSGQIQFF. In nucleotides, the CDR3 is TGTGCCAGCAGCCTCTCCGGACAGATTCAGTTCTTC. Filled out from reference TRBV13 and TRBJ2-1, the complete variable domain reads AAGVIQSPRHLIKEKRETATLKCYPIPRHDTVYWYQQGPGQDPQFLISFYEKMQSDKGSIPDRFSAQQFSDYHSELNMSSLELGDSALYFCASSLSGQIQFFGPGTRLTVL.

V gene TRBV7-2 combines with J gene TRBJ2-7, with D uncertain. CDR1 is SGHTA and CDR2 is FQGNSA in the germline V gene. The V gene lost 1 base and the J gene lost 2 bases, with 9 bases spanning the gap. This CDR3 contains 14 residues. This CDR3 is CASSLVPEAYEQYF. CDR3 DNA sequence: TGTGCCAGCAGCTTAGTCCCAGAAGCCTACGAGCAGTACTTC.

This clone was counted a single time. The rearrangement uses TRBV2 and TRBJ2-4, with D uncertain. Germline V gene data show CDR1 as SNHLY and CDR2 as FYNNEI. With 6 bases removed from V and 0 bases from J, the gap between germline ends came to 9 bases. The CDR3 length is 14 residues. CDR3 nucleotide sequence: TGTGCCAGCAGGGCACTACTAGCCAAAAACATTCAGTACTTC. This sequence encodes CASRALLAKNIQYF.

V is TRBV4-1 and J is TRBJ1-1, with 10 bases fitting TRBD1. Losses at the gene ends were 0 bases for V and 3 bases for J; bases not matched to a gene: 13. Germline-derived CDR1 and CDR2 are MGHRA and YSYEKL. The CDR3 has 19 residues. CDR3 nucleotide sequence: TGCGCCAGCAGCCAAGATCTGTTCGGGACAGGGGCCTCTCACACTGAAGCTTTCTTT. Amino acid sequence: CASSQDLFGTGASHTEAFF.

The rearrangement joins TRBV28 to TRBJ1-1; D is perhaps TRBD1 (6 bases). Germline CDR1 MDHEN, CDR2 SYDVKM. V was shortened by 5 bases and J by 1 base, with 14 bases between the two germline ends. The CDR3 loop spans 15 amino acids. CDR3 DNA sequence: TGTGCCAGCAGTGTCGGGGGGCTACAGAACACTGAAGCTTTCTTT. It codes for CASSVGGLQNTEAFF. Full variable domain (rest looked up from reference TRBV28 and TRBJ1-1): DVKVTQSSRYLVKRTGEKVFLECVQDMDHENMFWYRQDPGLGLRLIYFSYDVKMKEKGDIPEGYSVSREKKERFSLILESASTNQTSMYLCASSVGGLQNTEAFFGQGTRLTVV.